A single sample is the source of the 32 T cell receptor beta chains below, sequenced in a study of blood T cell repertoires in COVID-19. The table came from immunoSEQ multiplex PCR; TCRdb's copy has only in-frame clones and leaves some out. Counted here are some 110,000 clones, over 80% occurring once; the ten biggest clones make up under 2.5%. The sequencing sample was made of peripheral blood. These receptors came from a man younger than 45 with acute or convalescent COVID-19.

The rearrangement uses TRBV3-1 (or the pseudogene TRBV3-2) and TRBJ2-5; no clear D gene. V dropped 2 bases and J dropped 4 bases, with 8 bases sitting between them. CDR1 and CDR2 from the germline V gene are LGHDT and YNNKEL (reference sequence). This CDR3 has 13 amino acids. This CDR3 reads CASSQTVRETQYF. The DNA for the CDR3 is TGTGCCAGCAGCCAAACAGTGAGAGAGACCCAGTACTTC.

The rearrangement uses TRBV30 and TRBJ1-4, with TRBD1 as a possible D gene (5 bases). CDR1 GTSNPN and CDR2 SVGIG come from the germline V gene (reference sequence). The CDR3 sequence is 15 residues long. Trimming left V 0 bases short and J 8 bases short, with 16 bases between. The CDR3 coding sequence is TGTGCCTGGAGTGTTGACAGCTTCCGACGAGAAAAACTGTTTTTT. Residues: CAWSVDSFRREKLFF. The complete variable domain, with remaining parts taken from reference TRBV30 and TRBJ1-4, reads SQTIHQWPATLVQPVGSPLSLECTVEGTSNPNLYWYRQAAGRGLQLLFYSVGIGQISSEVPQNLSASRPQDRQFILSSKKLLLSDSGFYLCAWSVDSFRREKLFFGSGTQLSVL.

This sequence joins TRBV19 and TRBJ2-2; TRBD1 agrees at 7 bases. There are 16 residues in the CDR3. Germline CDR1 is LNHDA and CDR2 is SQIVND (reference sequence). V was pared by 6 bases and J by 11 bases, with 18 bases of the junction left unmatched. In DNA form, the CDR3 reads TGTGCCAGTAGCCAACAGGGGCCGCCGTCCGGGGCCGAGCTGTTTTTT. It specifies CASSQQGPPSGAELFF.

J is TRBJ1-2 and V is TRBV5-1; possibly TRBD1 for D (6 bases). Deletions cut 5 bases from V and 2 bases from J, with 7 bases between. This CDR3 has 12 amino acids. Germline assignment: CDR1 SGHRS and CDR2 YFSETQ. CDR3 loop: CASRTGNYGYTF. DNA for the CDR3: TGCGCCAGCAGGACAGGAAACTATGGCTACACCTTC.

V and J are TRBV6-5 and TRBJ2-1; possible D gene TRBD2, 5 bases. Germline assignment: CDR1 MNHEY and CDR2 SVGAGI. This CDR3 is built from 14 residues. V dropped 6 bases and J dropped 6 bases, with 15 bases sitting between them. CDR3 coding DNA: TGTGCCAGCAGCCCCCTCCGAGGGATCAATGAGCAGTTCTTC. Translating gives CASSPLRGINEQFF.

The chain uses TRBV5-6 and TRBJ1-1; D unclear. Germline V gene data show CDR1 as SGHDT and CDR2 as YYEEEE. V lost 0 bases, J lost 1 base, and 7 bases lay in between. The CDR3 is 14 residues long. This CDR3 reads CASSLVTPNTEAFF. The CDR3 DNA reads TGTGCCAGCAGCTTGGTGACACCGAACACTGAAGCTTTCTTT. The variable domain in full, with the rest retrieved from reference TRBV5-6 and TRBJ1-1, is DAGVTQSPTHLIKTRGQQVTLRCSPKSGHDTVSWYQQALGQGPQFIFQYYEEEERQRGNFPDRFSGHQFPNYSSELNVNALLLGDSALYLCASSLVTPNTEAFFGQGTRLTVV.

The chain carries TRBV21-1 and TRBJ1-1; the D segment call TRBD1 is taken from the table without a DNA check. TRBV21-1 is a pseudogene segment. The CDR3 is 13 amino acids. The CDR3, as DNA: TGTGCCAGCCGGGACAGGGGGCATTCTGTAGCTTTCTTT. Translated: CASRDRGHSVAFF.

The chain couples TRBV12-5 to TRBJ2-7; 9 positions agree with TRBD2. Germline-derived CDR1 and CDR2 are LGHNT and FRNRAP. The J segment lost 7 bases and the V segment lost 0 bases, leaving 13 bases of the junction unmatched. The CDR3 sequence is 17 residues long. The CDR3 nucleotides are TGTGCTAGTGGTTTGGTAAGTTTTGTAGCGGGAGCTGGTGAGCAGTACGTC. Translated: CASGLVSFVAGAGEQYV.

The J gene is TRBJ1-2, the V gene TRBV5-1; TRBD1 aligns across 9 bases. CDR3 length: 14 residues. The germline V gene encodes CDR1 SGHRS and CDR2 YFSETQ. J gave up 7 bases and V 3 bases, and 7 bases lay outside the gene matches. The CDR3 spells CASSSPGQGSGYTF. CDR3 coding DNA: TGCGCCAGCAGCTCCCCGGGACAGGGTTCTGGCTACACCTTC.

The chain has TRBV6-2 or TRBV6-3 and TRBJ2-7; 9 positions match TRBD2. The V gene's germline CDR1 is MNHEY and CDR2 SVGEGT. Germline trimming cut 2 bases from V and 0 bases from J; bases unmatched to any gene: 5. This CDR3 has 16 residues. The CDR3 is CASSYSSGRNSYEQYV. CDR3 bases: TGTGCCAGCAGTTACAGTAGCGGGAGAAACTCCTACGAGCAGTACGTC.

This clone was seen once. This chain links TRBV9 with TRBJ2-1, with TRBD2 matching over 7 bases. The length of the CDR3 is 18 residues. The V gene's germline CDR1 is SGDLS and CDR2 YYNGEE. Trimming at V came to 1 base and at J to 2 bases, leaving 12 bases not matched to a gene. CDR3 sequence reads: CASSVRRDGGLPYNEQFF. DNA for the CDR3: TGTGCCAGCAGCGTAAGACGGGATGGGGGACTACCCTACAATGAGCAGTTCTTC.

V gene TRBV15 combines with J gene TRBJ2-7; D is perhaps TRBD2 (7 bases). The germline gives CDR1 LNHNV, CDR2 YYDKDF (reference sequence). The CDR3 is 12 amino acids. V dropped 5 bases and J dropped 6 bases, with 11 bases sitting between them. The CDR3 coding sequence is TGTGCCACCAGCGAGGGGGGGGGCGAGCAGTACTTC. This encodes CATSEGGGEQYF.

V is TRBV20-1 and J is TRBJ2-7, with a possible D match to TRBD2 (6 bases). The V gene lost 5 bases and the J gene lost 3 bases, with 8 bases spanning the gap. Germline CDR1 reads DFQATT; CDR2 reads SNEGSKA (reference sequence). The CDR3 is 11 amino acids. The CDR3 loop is CSAQGLYEQYF. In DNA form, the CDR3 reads TGCAGTGCTCAGGGACTCTACGAGCAGTACTTC.

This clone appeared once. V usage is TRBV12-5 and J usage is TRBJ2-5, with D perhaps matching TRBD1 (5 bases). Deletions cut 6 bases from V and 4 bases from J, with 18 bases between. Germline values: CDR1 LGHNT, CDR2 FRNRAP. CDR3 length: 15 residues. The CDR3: CASGRPQGGPETQYF. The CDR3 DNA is TGTGCTAGTGGCCGCCCCCAGGGTGGCCCAGAGACCCAGTACTTC.

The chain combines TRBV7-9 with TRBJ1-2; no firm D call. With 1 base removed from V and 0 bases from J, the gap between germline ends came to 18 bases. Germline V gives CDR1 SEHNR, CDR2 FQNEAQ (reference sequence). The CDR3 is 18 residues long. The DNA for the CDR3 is TGTGCCAGCAGCTTAGGAGCCATCAACAGTGAACCTAACTATGGCTACACCTTC. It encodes CASSLGAINSEPNYGYTF.

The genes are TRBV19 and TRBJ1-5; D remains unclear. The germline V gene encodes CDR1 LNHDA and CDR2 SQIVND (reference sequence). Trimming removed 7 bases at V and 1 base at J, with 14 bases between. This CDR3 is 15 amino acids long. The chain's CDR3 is CASTGTSGSNQPQHF. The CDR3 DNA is TGTGCCAGTACCGGAACTAGCGGGAGCAATCAGCCCCAGCATTTT.

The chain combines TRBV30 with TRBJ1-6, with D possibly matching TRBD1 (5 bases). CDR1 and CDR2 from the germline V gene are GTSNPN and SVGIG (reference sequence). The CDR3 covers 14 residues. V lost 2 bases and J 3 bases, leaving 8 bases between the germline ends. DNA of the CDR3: TGTGCCTGGAGTTCCGACAGCTATAATTCACCCCTCCACTTT. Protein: CAWSSDSYNSPLHF.

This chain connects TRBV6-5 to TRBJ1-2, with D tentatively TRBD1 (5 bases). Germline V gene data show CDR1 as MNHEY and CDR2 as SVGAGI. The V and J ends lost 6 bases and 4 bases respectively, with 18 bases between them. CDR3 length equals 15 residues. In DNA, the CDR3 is TGTGCCAGCAGCGATAACGGGGGGTCCGCCTATGGCTACACCTTC. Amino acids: CASSDNGGSAYGYTF.

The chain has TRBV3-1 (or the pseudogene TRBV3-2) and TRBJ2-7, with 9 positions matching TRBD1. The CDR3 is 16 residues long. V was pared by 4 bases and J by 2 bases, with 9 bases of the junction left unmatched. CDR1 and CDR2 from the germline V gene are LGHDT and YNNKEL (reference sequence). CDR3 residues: CASSPNRDRVTYEQYF. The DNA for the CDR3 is TGTGCCAGCAGCCCGAACCGGGACAGGGTGACCTACGAGCAGTACTTC.

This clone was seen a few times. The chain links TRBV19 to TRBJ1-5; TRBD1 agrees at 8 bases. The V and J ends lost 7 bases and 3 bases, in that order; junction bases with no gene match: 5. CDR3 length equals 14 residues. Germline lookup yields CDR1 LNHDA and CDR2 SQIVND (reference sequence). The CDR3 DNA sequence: TGTGCCAGTAATACAGGGGGACCCAATCAGCCCCAGCATTTT. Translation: CASNTGGPNQPQHF.

The CDR3 coding sequence is TGTGCCAGCAGGGACAGCTATAATTCACCCCTCCACTTT. It specifies CASRDSYNSPLHF. The V and J genes are TRBV6-5 and TRBJ1-6; the D gene is possibly TRBD1 (6 bases). CDR1 and CDR2 (germline): MNHEY, SVGAGI. Trimming shortened V by 6 bases and J by 3 bases, and 6 bases separated the two germline ends. The length of the CDR3 is 13 residues.

In nucleotides, the CDR3 is TGTGCCAGCATTCAGGTCTACGCGGGTTCACCCCTCCACTTT. Translated: CASIQVYAGSPLHF. V gene TRBV6-5 combines with J gene TRBJ1-6; D is ambiguous. The CDR3 is 14 amino acids. V was cut by 7 bases and J by 9 bases, with 16 bases left in between. CDR1 is MNHEY and CDR2 is SVGAGI in the germline V gene.

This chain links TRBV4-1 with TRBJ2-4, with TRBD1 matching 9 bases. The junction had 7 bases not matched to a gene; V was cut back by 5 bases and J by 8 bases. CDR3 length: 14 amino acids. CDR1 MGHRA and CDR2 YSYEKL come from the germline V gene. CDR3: CASSNTGGADIQYF. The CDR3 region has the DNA TGCGCCAGCAGCAACACAGGGGGCGCGGACATTCAGTACTTC.

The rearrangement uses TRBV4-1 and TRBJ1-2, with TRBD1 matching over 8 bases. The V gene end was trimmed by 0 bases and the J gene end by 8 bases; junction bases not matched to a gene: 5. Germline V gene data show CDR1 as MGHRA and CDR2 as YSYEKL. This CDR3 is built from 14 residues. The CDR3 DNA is TGCGCCAGCAGCCAAGAGAACAGGGGGAGAGGCTACACCTTC. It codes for CASSQENRGRGYTF.

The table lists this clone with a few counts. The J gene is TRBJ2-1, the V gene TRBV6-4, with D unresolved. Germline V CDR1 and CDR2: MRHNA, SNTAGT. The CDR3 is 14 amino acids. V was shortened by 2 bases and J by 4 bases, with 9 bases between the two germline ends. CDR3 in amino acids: CASSDTAEYNEQFF. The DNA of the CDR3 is TGTGCCAGCAGTGACACGGCGGAATACAATGAGCAGTTCTTC.

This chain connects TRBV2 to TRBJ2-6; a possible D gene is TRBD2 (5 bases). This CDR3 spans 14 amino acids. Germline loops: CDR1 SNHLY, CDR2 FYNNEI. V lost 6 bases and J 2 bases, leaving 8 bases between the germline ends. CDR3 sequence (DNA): TGTGCCAGCAGGAGGGAAACTGGGGCCAACGTCCTGACTTTC. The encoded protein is CASRRETGANVLTF.

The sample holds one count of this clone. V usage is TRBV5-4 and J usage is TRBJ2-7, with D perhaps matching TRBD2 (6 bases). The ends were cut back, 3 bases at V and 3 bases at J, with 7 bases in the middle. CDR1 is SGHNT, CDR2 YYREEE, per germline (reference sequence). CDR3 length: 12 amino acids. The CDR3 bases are TGTGCCAGCAGCTCCGGGGGCTACGAGCAGTACTTC. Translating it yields CASSSGGYEQYF.

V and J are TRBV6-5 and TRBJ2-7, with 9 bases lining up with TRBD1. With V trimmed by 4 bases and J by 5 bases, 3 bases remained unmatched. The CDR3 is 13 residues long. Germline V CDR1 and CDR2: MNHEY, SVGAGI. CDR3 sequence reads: CASSSRDRDEQYF. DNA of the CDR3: TGTGCCAGCAGTTCCCGGGACAGGGACGAGCAGTACTTC.

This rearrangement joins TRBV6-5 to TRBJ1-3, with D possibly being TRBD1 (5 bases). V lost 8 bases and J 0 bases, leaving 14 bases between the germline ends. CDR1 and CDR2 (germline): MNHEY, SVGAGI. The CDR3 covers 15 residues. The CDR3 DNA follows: TGTGCCAGCGGCCCACGACAGTTCTCTGGAAACACCATATATTTT. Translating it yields CASGPRQFSGNTIYF.

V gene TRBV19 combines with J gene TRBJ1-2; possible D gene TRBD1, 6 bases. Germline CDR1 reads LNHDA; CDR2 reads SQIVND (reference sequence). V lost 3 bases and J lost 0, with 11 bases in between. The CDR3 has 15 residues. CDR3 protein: CASSMETGTNYGYTF. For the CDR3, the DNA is TGTGCCAGTAGTATGGAAACAGGGACTAACTATGGCTACACCTTC.

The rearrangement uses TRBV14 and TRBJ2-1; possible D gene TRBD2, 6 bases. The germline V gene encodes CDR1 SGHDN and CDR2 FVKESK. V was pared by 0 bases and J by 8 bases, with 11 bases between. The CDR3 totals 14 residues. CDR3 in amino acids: CASSQDLREDEQFF. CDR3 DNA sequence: TGTGCCAGCAGCCAAGATCTGAGGGAGGATGAGCAGTTCTTC.

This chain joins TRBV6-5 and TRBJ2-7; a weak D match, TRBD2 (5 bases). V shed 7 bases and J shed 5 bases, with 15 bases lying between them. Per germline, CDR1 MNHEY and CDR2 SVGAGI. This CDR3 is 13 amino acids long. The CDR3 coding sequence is TGTGCCAGCACCCCTCCGGGGTTCCACGAGCAGTACGTC. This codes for CASTPPGFHEQYV.